This TCR beta chain was identified during a study of OX40 agonist ivuxolimab in advanced cancers. Study-wide results and limits: Expanded clones tended on average to be more numerous among CD8+ T cells than CD4+. CD4+ and CD8+ T cells in blood underwent clonal expansion by week 6 at 0.1 to 3.0 mg/kg.

Repertoires were generated with immunoSEQ multiplex PCR, while TCRdb's copy carries only in-frame clones and drops some. The sample yields 55,000 to 70,000 clones, about four fifths seen once. The CDR3 totals 15 residues. Trimming removed 4 bases from V and 8 bases from J; junction bases left unmatched: 10. Germline lookup yields CDR1 SGHRS and CDR2 YFSETQ. For this clone: Its specificity is unknown.

The source was CD4+ or CD8+ T cells sorted from blood, collected in a trial of the OX40 agonist ivuxolimab. This receptor was identified in an adult with an advanced solid tumor such as melanoma, head and neck, liver or kidney cancer. The genes are TRBV5-1 and TRBJ1-4, with 8 bases that match TRBD1. This CDR3 is CASSPDGQGREKLFF. CDR3 DNA: TGCGCCAGCAGCCCGGACGGACAGGGCAGGGAAAAACTGTTTTTT.